The entry that follows covers one TCR beta chain sequence. The antigen is not known. These data belong to a study of CD8+ T cells in alopecia areata. Separation by sorting yielded CD4+ and CD8+ T cells from PBMCs. Study-wide results and limits: TCR sharing across patients was less clear than in mice, possibly HLA-related. Higher clonality than in normal scalp was seen in lesional scalp, especially alopecia totalis/universalis.

The authors extracted RNA and reverse transcribed it into cDNA as the sequencing template. Some clones are missing from TCRdb's copy, which holds only in-frame ones; the method was immunoSEQ multiplex PCR. The repertoire holds 150,000 to 200,000 clones, approximately 56% seen once, with roughly 14% in the top ten. The TCR sequence derives from a human donor with alopecia areata. The material sequenced was CD4+ T cells sorted from blood, taken at week 0.

Here the CDR3 DNA reads TGTGCCAGCAGCAACCCTAGCTCTGGGGCCAACGTCCTGACTTTC. Translating it yields CASSNPSSGANVLTF. The J gene is TRBJ2-6, the V gene TRBV5-6; D call uncertain. V was clipped by 4 bases and J by 0 bases, with 8 bases between them. This CDR3 spans 15 amino acids. The V gene's germline CDR1 is SGHDT and CDR2 YYEEEE.